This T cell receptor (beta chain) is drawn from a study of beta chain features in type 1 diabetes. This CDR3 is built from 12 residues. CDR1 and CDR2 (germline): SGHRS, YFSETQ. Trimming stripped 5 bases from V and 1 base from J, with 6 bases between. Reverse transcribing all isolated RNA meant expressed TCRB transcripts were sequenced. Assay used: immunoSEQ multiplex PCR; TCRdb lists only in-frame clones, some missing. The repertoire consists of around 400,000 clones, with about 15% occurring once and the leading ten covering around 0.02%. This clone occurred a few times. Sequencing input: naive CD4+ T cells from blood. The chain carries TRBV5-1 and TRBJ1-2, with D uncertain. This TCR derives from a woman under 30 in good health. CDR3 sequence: CASRAVNYGYTF. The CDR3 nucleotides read TGCGCCAGCAGAGCCGTTAACTATGGCTACACCTTC.